These 26 T cell receptor beta chains share one sample of origin, sequenced in a study of long-term antiretroviral therapy in people with HIV. At the survey level, the v3.0 immunoSEQ assay was run. Method: immunoSEQ multiplex PCR; TCRdb's copy keeps in-frame clones and lacks some. Of over 35,000 clones in the sample, roughly 76% were seen once. Sample: unsorted PBMCs, taken 1.5 years after starting antiretroviral therapy. The receptors here all came from a man between 18 and 35 years old with HIV.

The table lists this clone with a count of one. The chain has TRBV15 and TRBJ1-2, with TRBD1 identical over 7 bases. This CDR3 has 14 amino acids. Trimming at V came to 2 bases and at J to 2 bases, leaving 2 bases not matched to a gene. Germline assignment: CDR1 LNHNV and CDR2 YYDKDF (reference sequence). The CDR3 sequence: CATSRSDRNYGYTF. CDR3 in DNA: TGTGCCACCAGCAGATCGGACAGGAACTATGGCTACACCTTC. Filled out from reference TRBV15 and TRBJ1-2, the complete variable domain reads DAMVIQNPRYQVTQFGKPVTLSCSQTLNHNVMYWYQQKSSQAPKLLFHYYDKDFNNEADTPDNFQSRRPNTSFCFLDIRSPGLGDTAMYLCATSRSDRNYGYTFGSGTRLTVV.

The chain joins TRBV5-1 to TRBJ2-7; 9 bases agree with TRBD1. Per the germline V gene, CDR1 is SGHRS and CDR2 is YFSETQ. This CDR3 region has 15 residues. V lost 4 bases, J lost 0 bases, and 5 bases stayed unmatched. The CDR3 sequence: CASSQTGGNSYEQYF. In DNA form, the CDR3 reads TGCGCCAGCAGCCAAACAGGGGGCAACTCCTACGAGCAGTACTTC.

The chain has TRBV7-9 and TRBJ2-7, with D hard to call. The germline CDR1 and CDR2 sequences are SEHNR and FQNEAQ (reference sequence). V was cut by 2 bases and J by 6 bases, with 8 bases left in between. This CDR3 comprises 12 residues. Written as DNA, the CDR3 is TGTGCCAGCAGCTTAACCGCTTCCGAGCAGTACTTC. This translates into CASSLTASEQYF.

The rearrangement links TRBV6-5 to TRBJ2-7; 7 bases agree with TRBD1. CDR1 is MNHEY and CDR2 is SVGAGI in the germline V gene. This CDR3 contains 15 residues. V lost 2 bases and J lost 2; bases outside the gene matches: 6. In nucleotides, the CDR3 is TGTGCCAGCAGTTACACCTGGACAGGAACCTACGAGCAGTACTTC. Translated, it gives CASSYTWTGTYEQYF.

This chain links TRBV28 with TRBJ2-1, with a tentative D call TRBD2 (6 bases). With 9 bases removed from V and 12 bases from J, the gap between germline ends came to 24 bases. Germline V gene sequence: CDR1 MDHEN, CDR2 SYDVKM. The CDR3 sequence is 14 residues long. CDR3 residues: CASSRLVRGHGQFF. In DNA, the CDR3 is TGTGCCAGTTCCCGACTAGTAAGGGGTCATGGGCAGTTCTTC.

The V and J genes are TRBV11-1 and TRBJ2-1; either TRBD1 or TRBD2 may fit D (5 bases each). V shed 5 bases and J shed 4 bases, with 12 bases lying between them. CDR1 and CDR2 from the germline V gene are SGHAT and FQDESV (reference sequence). The CDR3 is 14 residues long. CDR3 coding DNA: TGTGCCAGCAGCACCACGGGACGGTACAATGAGCAGTTCTTC. It codes for CASSTTGRYNEQFF.

This chain uses TRBV11-2 with TRBJ2-1, with 9 bases lining up with TRBD2. The germline gives CDR1 SGHAT, CDR2 FQNNGV. The CDR3 runs to 14 residues. After removal of 4 bases from V and 9 bases from J, the junction contained 7 bases not matched to a gene. CDR3 residues: CASSSFAGGVEQFF. The CDR3 DNA sequence: TGTGCCAGCAGCTCCTTTGCGGGAGGGGTTGAGCAGTTCTTC.

This clone was detected only once. V and J are TRBV28 and TRBJ2-7; perhaps TRBD1 as D (5 bases). From germline, CDR1 is MDHEN and CDR2 SYDVKM. The CDR3 totals 15 residues. V was pared by 3 bases and J by 2 bases, with 14 bases between. CDR3 in DNA: TGTGCCAGCAGTTTTCTCCGGGCAGGGCCCTACGAGCAGTACTTC. It encodes CASSFLRAGPYEQYF.

The chain joins TRBV9 to TRBJ2-7; D is tentatively TRBD1 or TRBD2 (5 bases each). Trimming shortened V by 0 bases and J by 2 bases, and 15 bases separated the two germline ends. This CDR3 is 16 amino acids long. The germline gives CDR1 SGDLS, CDR2 YYNGEE. DNA of the CDR3: TGTGCCAGCAGCGTAGGTGGGGACGGGTTTACCTACGAGCAGTACTTC. Translation: CASSVGGDGFTYEQYF. Together with reference TRBV9 and TRBJ2-7, the CDR3 gives the full variable domain: DSGVTQTPKHLITATGQRVTLRCSPRSGDLSVYWYQQSLDQGLQFLIQYYNGEERAKGNILERFSAQQFPDLHSELNLSSLELGDSALYFCASSVGGDGFTYEQYFGPGTRLTVT.

The chain carries TRBV7-8 and TRBJ2-7; the match to TRBD2 covers 10 bases. The CDR3 length is 15 residues. V gave up 5 bases and J gave up 3 bases; unmatched junction bases: 7. From germline, CDR1 is SGHVS and CDR2 FQNEAQ. The CDR3 bases are TGTGCCAGCAGCCCCAGCGGGAGGGCCATCTACGAGCAGTACTTC. Translating it yields CASSPSGRAIYEQYF.

J is TRBJ2-3 and V is TRBV5-4, with 9 bases lining up with TRBD2. Germline CDR1 reads SGHNT; CDR2 reads YYREEE (reference sequence). V trimming: 3 bases; J trimming: 0 bases; junction bases outside the gene matches: 2. The CDR3 consists of 15 residues. In DNA form, the CDR3 reads TGTGCCAGCAGCTACACTAGCGGGAGCACAGATACGCAGTATTTT. Amino acids: CASSYTSGSTDTQYF.

The J gene is TRBJ2-2, the V gene TRBV19; D remains unclear. V was trimmed by 6 bases and J by 9 bases, leaving 8 bases between them. The CDR3 spans 11 residues. Germline V gene lookup returns CDR1 LNHDA and CDR2 SQIVND (reference sequence). The DNA for the CDR3 is TGTGCCAGTAGACTTGCCCGGGAGCTGTTTTTT. It encodes CASRLARELFF. The full variable domain, its missing parts supplied by reference TRBV19 and TRBJ2-2, is DGGITQSPKYLFRKEGQNVTLSCEQNLNHDAMYWYRQDPGQGLRLIYYSQIVNDFQKGDIAEGYSVSREKKESFPLTVTSAQKNPTAFYLCASRLARELFFGEGSRLTVL.

The chain links TRBV13 to TRBJ2-5; possible D gene TRBD2, 5 bases. Trimming cost V 4 bases and J 5 bases, with 11 bases left between them. This CDR3 has 13 residues. Germline V gene data show CDR1 as PRHDT and CDR2 as FYEKMQ (reference sequence). This CDR3 reads CASSSFGGETQYF. CDR3 nucleotides: TGTGCCAGCAGCTCTTTTGGCGGGGAGACCCAGTACTTC.

The table lists this clone with a few counts. The rearrangement links TRBV18 to TRBJ2-7; the match to TRBD1 covers 8 bases. CDR1 KGHSH and CDR2 LQKENI come from the germline V gene. V lost 8 bases to trimming and J lost 4 bases; unmatched junction nucleotides: 7. The CDR3 extends over 13 amino acids. The CDR3 bases are TGTGCCAGCACCCAGGGGGCCGGGTACGAGCAGTACTTC. Translated: CASTQGAGYEQYF.

This clone was seen once. This chain uses TRBV29-1 with TRBJ1-1; no reliable D call. V was pared by 4 bases and J by 0 bases, with 9 bases between. The CDR3 length is 13 residues. Looked up from germline, CDR1 is SQVTM and CDR2 is ANQGSEA. The CDR3 DNA follows: TGCAGCGTTGTCGGGGAGATGAACACTGAAGCTTTCTTT. Protein sequence: CSVVGEMNTEAFF.

This rearrangement joins TRBV7-9 to TRBJ2-3, with D hard to call. Germline loops: CDR1 SEHNR, CDR2 FQNEAQ (reference sequence). The CDR3 length is 13 residues. The V gene lost 5 bases and the J gene lost 6 bases, with 12 bases spanning the gap. This chain's CDR3 is CASSPGVSDTQYF. CDR3 bases: TGTGCCAGCAGCCCTGGGGTGTCGGATACGCAGTATTTT.

The chain links TRBV11-2 to TRBJ2-1; 10 bases align to TRBD1. The V gene end was trimmed by 8 bases and the J gene end by 4 bases; junction bases not matched to a gene: 11. This CDR3 has 16 residues. Germline CDR1 SGHAT, CDR2 FQNNGV. CDR3 amino acids: CASAKGTGAYYNEQFF. Written as DNA, the CDR3 is TGTGCCAGCGCCAAAGGGACAGGGGCCTATTACAATGAGCAGTTCTTC.

The rearrangement uses TRBV19 and TRBJ1-5, with 9 bases matching TRBD1. Germline CDR1 reads LNHDA; CDR2 reads SQIVND (reference sequence). The CDR3 extends over 13 amino acids. V was pared by 10 bases and J by 6 bases, with 7 bases of the junction left unmatched. CDR3 nucleotides: TGTGCCACCGGTACAGGGGGCGTTCAGCCCCAGCATTTT. Translating it yields CATGTGGVQPQHF.

This clone came up once. The J gene is TRBJ2-7, the V gene TRBV6-6; 11 nucleotides line up with TRBD2. The length of the CDR3 is 16 residues. J was trimmed by 3 bases and V by 2 bases; bases with no gene match: 6. Per the germline V gene, CDR1 is MNHNY and CDR2 is SVGAGI (reference sequence). In DNA form, the CDR3 reads TGTGCCAGCAGTTACCTAGGGACTAGCGGAGGCTACGAGCAGTACTTC. It encodes CASSYLGTSGGYEQYF.

This rearrangement joins TRBV28 to TRBJ1-2; 7 bases are a match to TRBD1. The germline V gene has CDR1 MDHEN and CDR2 SYDVKM. Losses at the gene ends were 2 bases for V and 8 bases for J; bases not matched to a gene: 5. The CDR3 runs 13 residues. The CDR3: CASSLKGAWGYTF. The DNA of the CDR3 is TGTGCCAGCAGTTTAAAGGGGGCTTGGGGCTACACCTTC.

The chain uses TRBV10-2 and TRBJ2-1; 11 nucleotides match TRBD2. Germline CDR1 WSHSY, CDR2 SAAADI. J lost 3 bases, V lost 5 bases, and 6 bases had no gene match. The CDR3 sequence is 16 residues long. The CDR3 loop reads CASSFSGRASYNEQFF. The CDR3, as DNA: TGCGCCAGCAGTTTTAGCGGGAGGGCTAGCTACAATGAGCAGTTCTTC.

V is TRBV27 and J is TRBJ1-1; 7 nucleotides line up with TRBD1. V lost 7 bases and J lost 3; bases outside the gene matches: 8. Per the germline V gene, CDR1 is MNHEY and CDR2 is SMNVEV (reference sequence). The CDR3 runs 14 residues. The CDR3 is CASNNNRGDTEAFF. CDR3 bases: TGTGCCAGCAACAATAACAGGGGTGACACTGAAGCTTTCTTT.

The V call is TRBV28, the J call TRBJ1-4, with TRBD1 matching 9 bases. The germline V gene encodes CDR1 MDHEN and CDR2 SYDVKM. Trimming took 5 bases from V and 7 from J; bases not matched to a gene: 8. The CDR3 totals 15 residues. The DNA for the CDR3 is TGTGCCAGCAGTCCCGGGACAGGGATTGGTGAAAAACTGTTTTTT. The encoded protein is CASSPGTGIGEKLFF.

V usage is TRBV7-9 and J usage is TRBJ2-5; maybe TRBD2 (5 bases). Between the trimmed V and J ends, which lost 1 base and 6 bases, there was a span of 9 bases. CDR3 length: 13 amino acids. Germline lookup yields CDR1 SEHNR and CDR2 FQNEAQ (reference sequence). The CDR3 DNA reads as TGTGCCAGCAGCTTAGGGCCCGGGAAGACCCAGTACTTC. Translation gives CASSLGPGKTQYF. Combining the CDR3 with reference TRBV7-9 and TRBJ2-5 gives the whole variable domain DTGVSQNPRHKITKRGQNVTFRCDPISEHNRLYWYRQTLGQGPEFLTYFQNEAQLEKSRLLSDRFSAERPKGSFSTLEIQRTEQGDSAMYLCASSLGPGKTQYFGPGTRLLVL.

In its sample, this clone was seen a few times. This chain uses TRBV5-4 with TRBJ2-7; TRBD1 or TRBD2 may be the D gene (5 bases each). Germline CDR1 is SGHNT and CDR2 is YYREEE (reference sequence). The V end lost 2 bases, the J end lost 0 bases, and 12 bases lay between the germline ends. The CDR3 has 15 residues. The CDR3 region is CASSFEGTSSYEQYF. CDR3 bases: TGTGCCAGCAGCTTTGAGGGGACGAGCTCCTACGAGCAGTACTTC.

This clone was seen only a few times. This chain uses TRBV19 with TRBJ2-6; no firm D call. The CDR3 runs 14 residues. Trimming stripped 6 bases from V and 0 bases from J, with 6 bases between. CDR1 LNHDA and CDR2 SQIVND come from the germline V gene (reference sequence). The CDR3 is CASSVDSGANVLTF. The DNA for the CDR3 is TGTGCCAGTAGCGTCGACTCTGGGGCCAACGTCCTGACTTTC.